This record covers a single T cell receptor (beta chain). Produced via immunoSEQ multiplex PCR; TCRdb's table is partial and in-frame only. This table holds 100,000 to 150,000 clones, 80% to 90% found once. The sample comes from a study of blood T cell repertoires in COVID-19. The CDR3 spans 13 residues. Trimming took 6 bases from V and 4 from J; bases not matched to a gene: 6. The germline V gene has CDR1 SQVTM and CDR2 ANQGSEA. Patients at the Seattle site were enrolled during active infection and followed longitudinally. The chain is built from TRBV29-1 and TRBJ2-5; 9 positions agree with TRBD1. The sample taken for sequencing was peripheral blood. The receptor was derived from a man between 60 and 75 years old with COVID-19, enrolled during active disease. The CDR3 loop reads CSVRTGEGETQYF. The CDR3 nucleotides read TGCAGCGTGAGGACAGGGGAAGGAGAGACCCAGTACTTC.